This T cell receptor (beta chain) derives from a study of T cell repertoires in cytomegalovirus infection. For the study at large: Indications of both CMV infection and matching HLA type were provided by public TCR beta signatures.

Notes on this clonotype: The antigen is undetermined.

TCRdb processed the reads anew with MiXCR; each CDR3 protein has one entry. The repertoire holds a few hundred thousand distinct CDR3 sequences, with roughly 42% as singletons. Trimming shortened V by 1 base and J by 2 bases, and 14 bases separated the two germline ends. Germline-derived CDR1 and CDR2 are DFQATT and SNEGSKA (reference sequence). This CDR3 contains 15 residues. This clonotype was obtained from a human donor in good health (CMV status not recorded). Some clones in this sample may be carry-over from other donors' samples. The rearrangement uses TRBV20-1 and TRBJ2-5; no definite D call. Sequencing was performed on cultured PBMCs, taken from culture after CMV antigen stimulation. In DNA form, the CDR3 reads TGCAGTGCTAGAGCTCGGTTGACGGCGCAAGAGACCCAGTACTTC. Its protein product is CSARARLTAQETQYF.